The clone carrying this T cell receptor beta chain was found a few times. Its specificity is unknown. The data originate from a study of vaccination effects on CD4 cells after COVID-19. In the study overall: Each of three convalescent patients underwent sampling at an early and a late point after vaccination. Samples were taken post-vaccine, and their median timing was 72 days after the second dose.

This CDR3 has 11 residues. V dropped 5 bases and J dropped 10 bases, with 10 bases sitting between them. The germline gives CDR1 SGHTA, CDR2 FQGNSA. Using viral peptide pools, the ViraFEST assay grew out antigen-specific CD4+ T cells prior to sequencing. Isolation of CD4+ T cells took place after 10 days of culture. Infection with SARS-CoV-2 occurred in the person between March and December 2020, and PCR confirmed it. Everyone in the study got two shots of either the BNT162b2 or mRNA-1273 vaccine. Wells containing 1.5 million to 2.5 million PBMC each were cultured with roughly 10 IU/ml IL-2 and approximately 9.6 ug/ml peptides. A half-volume exchange with IL-2 medium occurred on days 3 and 7. TCRdb's table, derived via immunoSEQ multiplex PCR, lists solely in-frame clones and lacks some. The data show more than 15,000 clones, over 60% seen once.

This chain joins TRBV7-2 and TRBJ2-3; D remains unclear. The clonotype comes from a human donor who had a prior SARS-CoV-2 infection. The sample was CD4+ T cells from PBMCs cultured with SARS-CoV-2 spike peptides, taken after COVID-19 vaccination. The CDR3 sequence is CASSLTGPQYF. CDR3 coding DNA: TGTGCCAGCAGCCTCACCGGGCCGCAGTATTTT.